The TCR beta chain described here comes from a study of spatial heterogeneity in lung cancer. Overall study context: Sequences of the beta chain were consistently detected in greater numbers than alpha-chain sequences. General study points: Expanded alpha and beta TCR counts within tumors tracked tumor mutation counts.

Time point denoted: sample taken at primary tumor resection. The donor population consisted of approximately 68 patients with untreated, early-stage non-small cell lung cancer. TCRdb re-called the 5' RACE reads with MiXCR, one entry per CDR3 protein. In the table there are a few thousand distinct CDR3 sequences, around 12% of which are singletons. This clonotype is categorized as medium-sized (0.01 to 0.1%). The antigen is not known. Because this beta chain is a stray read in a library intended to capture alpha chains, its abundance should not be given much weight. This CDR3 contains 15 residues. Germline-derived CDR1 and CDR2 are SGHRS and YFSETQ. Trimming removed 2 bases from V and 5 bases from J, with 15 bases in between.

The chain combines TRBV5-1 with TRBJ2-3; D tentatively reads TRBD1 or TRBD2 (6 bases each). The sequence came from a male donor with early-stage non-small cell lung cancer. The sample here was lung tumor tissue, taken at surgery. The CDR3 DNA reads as TGCGCCAGCAGCTTATGGGGGGCCCAGGTAGATACGCAGTATTTT. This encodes CASSLWGAQVDTQYF.